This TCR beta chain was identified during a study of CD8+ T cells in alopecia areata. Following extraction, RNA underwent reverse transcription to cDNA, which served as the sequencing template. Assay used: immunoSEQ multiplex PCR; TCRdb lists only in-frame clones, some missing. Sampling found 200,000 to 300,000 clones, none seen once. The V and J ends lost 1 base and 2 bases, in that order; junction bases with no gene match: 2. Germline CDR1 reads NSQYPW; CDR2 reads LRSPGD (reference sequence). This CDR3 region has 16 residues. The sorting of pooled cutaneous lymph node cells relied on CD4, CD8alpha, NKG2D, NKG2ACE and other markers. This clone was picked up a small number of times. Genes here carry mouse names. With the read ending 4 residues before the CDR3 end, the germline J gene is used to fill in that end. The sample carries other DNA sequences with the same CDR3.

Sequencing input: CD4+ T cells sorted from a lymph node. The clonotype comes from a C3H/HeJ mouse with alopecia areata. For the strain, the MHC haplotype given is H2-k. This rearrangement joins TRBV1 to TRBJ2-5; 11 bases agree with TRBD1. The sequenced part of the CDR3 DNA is TGCACCTGCAGTGCAGCCGGGACAGGGGGCCAAGAC. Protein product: CTCSAAGTGGQD. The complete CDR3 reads CTCSAAGTGGQDTQYF. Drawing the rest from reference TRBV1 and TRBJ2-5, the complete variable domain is VTLLEQNPRWRLVPRGQAVNLRCILKNSQYPWMSWYQQDLQKQLQWLFTLRSPGDKEVKSLPGADYLATRVTDTELRLQVANMSQGRTLYCTCSAAGTGGQDTQYFGPGTRLLVL.